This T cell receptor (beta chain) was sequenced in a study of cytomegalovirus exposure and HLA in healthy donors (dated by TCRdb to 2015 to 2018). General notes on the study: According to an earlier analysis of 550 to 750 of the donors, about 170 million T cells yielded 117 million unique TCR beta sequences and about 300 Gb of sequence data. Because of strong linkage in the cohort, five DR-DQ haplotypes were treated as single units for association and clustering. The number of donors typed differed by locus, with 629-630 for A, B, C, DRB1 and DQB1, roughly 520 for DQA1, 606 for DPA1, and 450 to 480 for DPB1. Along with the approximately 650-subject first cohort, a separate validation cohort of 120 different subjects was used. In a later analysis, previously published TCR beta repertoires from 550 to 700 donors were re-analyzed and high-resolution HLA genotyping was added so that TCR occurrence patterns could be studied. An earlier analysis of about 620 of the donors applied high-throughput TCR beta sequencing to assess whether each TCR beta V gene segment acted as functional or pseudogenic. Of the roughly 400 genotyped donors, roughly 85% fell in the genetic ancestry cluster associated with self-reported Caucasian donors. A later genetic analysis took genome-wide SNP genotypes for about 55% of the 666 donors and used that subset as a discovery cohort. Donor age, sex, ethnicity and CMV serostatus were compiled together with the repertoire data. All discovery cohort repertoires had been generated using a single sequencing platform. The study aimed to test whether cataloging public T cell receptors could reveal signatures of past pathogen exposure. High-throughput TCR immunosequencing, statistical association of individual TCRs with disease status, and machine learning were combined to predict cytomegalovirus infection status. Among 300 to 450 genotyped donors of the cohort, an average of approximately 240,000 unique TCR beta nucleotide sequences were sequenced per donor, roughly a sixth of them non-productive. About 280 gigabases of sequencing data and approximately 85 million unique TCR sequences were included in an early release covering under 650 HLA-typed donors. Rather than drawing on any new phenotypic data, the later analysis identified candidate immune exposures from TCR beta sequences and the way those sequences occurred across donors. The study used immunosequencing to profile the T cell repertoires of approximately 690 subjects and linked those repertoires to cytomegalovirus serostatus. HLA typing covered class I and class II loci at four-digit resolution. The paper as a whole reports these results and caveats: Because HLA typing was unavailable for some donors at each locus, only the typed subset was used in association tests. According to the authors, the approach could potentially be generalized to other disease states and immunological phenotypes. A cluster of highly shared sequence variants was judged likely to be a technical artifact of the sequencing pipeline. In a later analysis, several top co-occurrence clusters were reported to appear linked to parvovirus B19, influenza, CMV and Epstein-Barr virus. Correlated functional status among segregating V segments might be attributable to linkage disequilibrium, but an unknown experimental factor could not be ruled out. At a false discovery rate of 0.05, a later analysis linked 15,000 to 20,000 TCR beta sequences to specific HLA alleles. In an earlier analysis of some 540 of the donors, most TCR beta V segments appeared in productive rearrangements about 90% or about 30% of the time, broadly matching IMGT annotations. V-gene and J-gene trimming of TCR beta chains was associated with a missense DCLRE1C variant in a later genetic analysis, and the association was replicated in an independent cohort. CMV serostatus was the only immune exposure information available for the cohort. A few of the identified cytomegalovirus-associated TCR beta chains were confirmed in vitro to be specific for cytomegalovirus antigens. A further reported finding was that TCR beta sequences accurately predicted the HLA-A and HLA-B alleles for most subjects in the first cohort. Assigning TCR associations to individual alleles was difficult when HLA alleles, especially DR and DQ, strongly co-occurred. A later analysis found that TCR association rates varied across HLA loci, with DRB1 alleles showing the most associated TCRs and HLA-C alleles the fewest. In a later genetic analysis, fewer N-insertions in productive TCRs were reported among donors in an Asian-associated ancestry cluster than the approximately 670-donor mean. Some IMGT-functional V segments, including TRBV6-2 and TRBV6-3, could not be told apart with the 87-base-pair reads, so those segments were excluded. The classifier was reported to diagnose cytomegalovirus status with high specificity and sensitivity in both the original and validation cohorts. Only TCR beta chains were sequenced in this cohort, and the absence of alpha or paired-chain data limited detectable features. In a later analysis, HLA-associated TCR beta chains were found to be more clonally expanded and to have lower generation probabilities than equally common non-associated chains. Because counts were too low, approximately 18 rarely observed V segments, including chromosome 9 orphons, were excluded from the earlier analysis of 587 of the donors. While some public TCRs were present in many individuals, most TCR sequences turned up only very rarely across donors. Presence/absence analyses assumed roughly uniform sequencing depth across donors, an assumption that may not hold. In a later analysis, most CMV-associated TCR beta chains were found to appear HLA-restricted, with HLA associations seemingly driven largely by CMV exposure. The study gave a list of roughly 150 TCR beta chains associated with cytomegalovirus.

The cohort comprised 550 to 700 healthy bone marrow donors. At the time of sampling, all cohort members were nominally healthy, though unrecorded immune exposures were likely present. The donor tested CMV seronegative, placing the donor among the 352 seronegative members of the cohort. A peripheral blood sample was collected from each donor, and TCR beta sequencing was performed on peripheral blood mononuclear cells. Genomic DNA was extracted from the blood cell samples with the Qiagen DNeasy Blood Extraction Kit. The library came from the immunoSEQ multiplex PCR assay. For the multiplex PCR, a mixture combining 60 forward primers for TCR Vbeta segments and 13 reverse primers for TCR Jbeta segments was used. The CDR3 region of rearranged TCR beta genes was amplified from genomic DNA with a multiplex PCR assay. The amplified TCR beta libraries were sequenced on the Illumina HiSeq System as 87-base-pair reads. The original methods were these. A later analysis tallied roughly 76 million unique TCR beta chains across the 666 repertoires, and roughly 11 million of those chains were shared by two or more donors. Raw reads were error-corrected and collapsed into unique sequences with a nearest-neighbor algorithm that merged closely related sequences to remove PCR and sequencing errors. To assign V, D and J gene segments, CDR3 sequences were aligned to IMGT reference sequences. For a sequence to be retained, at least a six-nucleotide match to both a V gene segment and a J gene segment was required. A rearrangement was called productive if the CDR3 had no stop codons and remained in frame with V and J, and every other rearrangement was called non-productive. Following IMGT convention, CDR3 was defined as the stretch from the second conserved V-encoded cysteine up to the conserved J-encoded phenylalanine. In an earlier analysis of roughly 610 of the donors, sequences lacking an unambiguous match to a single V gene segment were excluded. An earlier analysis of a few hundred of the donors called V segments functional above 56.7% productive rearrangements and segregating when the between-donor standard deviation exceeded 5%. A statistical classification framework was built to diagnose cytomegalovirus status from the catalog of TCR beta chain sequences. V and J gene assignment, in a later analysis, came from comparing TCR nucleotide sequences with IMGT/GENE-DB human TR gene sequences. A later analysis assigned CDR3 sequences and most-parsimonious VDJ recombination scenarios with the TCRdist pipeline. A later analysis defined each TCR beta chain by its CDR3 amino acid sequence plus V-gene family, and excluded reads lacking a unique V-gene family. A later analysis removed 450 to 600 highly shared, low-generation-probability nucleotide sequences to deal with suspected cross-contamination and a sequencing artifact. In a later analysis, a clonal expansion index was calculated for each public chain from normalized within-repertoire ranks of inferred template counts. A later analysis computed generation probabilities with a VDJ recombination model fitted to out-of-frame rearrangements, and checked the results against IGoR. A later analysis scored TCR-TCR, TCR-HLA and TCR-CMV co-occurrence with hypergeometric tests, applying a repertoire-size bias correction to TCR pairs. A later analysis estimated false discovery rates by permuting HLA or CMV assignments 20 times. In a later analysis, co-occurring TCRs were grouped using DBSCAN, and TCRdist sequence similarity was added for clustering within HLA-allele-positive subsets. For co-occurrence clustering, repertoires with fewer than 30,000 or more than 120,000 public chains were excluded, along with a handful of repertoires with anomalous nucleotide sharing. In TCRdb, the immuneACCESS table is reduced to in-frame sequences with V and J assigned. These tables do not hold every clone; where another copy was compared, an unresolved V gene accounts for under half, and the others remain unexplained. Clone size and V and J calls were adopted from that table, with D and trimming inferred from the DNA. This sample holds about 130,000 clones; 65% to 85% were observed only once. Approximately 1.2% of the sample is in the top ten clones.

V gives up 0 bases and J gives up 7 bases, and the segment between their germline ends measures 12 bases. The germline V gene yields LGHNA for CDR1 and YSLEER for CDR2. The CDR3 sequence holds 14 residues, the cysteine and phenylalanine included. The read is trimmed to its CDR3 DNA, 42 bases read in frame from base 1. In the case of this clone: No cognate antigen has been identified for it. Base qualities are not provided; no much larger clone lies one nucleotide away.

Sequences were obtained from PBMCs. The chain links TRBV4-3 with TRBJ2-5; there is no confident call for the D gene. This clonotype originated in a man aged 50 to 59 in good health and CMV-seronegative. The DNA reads TGCGCCAGCAGCCAAGATACGGCGACGGGGACCCAGTACTTC. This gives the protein CASSQDTATGTQYF.